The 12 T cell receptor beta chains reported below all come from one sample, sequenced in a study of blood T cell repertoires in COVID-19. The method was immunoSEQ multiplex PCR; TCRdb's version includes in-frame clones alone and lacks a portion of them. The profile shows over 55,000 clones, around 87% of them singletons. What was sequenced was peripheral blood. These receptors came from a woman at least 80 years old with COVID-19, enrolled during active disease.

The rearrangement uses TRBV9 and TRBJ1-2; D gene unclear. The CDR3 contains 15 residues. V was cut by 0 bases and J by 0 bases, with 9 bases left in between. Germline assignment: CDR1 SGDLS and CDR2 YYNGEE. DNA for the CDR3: TGTGCCAGCAGCGTAGAGGCAGACTCTAACTATGGCTACACCTTC. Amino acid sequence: CASSVEADSNYGYTF. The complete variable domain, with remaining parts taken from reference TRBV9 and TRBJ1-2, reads DSGVTQTPKHLITATGQRVTLRCSPRSGDLSVYWYQQSLDQGLQFLIQYYNGEERAKGNILERFSAQQFPDLHSELNLSSLELGDSALYFCASSVEADSNYGYTFGSGTRLTVV.

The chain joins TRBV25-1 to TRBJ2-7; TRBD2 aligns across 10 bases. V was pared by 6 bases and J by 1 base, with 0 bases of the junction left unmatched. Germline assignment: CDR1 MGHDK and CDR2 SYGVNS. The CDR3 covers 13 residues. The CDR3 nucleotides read TGTGCCAGCAGGACTAGCGGGTCCTACGAGCAGTACTTC. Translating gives CASRTSGSYEQYF.

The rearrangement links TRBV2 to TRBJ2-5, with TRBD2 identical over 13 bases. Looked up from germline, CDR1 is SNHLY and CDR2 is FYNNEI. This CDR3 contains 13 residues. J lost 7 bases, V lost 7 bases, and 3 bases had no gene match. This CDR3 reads CASIWTSGGTQYF. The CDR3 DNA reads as TGTGCCAGCATTTGGACTAGCGGGGGGACCCAGTACTTC.

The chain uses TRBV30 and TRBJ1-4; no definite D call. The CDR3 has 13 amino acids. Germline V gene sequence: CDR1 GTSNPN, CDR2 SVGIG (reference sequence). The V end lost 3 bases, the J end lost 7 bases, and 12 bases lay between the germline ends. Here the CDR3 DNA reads TGTGCCTGGAGGACGGGGTGGACTGAAAAACTGTTTTTT. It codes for CAWRTGWTEKLFF.

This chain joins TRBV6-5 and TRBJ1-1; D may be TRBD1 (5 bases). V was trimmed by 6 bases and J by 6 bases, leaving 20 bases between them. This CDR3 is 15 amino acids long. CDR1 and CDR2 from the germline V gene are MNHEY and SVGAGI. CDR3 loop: CASSRLQEGGPEAFF. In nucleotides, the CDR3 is TGTGCCAGCAGCCGACTACAGGAGGGTGGTCCTGAAGCTTTCTTT.

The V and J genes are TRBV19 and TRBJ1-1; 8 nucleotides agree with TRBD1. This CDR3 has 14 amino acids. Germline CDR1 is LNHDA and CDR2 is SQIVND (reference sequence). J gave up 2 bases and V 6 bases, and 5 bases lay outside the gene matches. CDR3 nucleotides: TGTGCCAGTAGCGCCGGACAGGGAAACACTGAAGCTTTCTTT. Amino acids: CASSAGQGNTEAFF.

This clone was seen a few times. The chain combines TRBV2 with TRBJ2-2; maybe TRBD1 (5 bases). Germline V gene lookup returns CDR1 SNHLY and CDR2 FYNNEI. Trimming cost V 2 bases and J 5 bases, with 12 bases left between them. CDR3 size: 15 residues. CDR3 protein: CASSELSGSTGELFF. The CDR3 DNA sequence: TGTGCCAGCAGTGAATTGTCAGGGTCTACCGGGGAGCTGTTTTTT.

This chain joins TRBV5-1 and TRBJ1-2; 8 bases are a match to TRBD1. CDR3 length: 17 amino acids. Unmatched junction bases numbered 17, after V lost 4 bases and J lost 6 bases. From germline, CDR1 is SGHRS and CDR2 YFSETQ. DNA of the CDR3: TGCGCCAGCAGCCAGCAGCCTAGACAGGGGATGAACCATGGCTACACCTTC. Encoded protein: CASSQQPRQGMNHGYTF.

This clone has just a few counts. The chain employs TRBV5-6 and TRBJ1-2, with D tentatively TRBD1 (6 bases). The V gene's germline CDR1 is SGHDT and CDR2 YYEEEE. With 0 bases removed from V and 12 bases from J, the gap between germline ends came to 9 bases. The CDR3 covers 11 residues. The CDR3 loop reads CASSLGQDDTF. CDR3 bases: TGTGCCAGCAGCTTGGGACAGGACGACACCTTC.

The CDR3 bases are TGTGCCAGCAGAGAGAGCGGGTCGGCTAATGAAAAACTGTTTTTT. Translation gives CASRESGSANEKLFF. The rearrangement uses TRBV6-6 and TRBJ1-4; D not resolved. This CDR3 spans 15 amino acids. The germline V and J ends were trimmed by 6 bases and 3 bases, with 14 bases remaining between them. Germline loops: CDR1 MNHNY, CDR2 SVGAGI (reference sequence).

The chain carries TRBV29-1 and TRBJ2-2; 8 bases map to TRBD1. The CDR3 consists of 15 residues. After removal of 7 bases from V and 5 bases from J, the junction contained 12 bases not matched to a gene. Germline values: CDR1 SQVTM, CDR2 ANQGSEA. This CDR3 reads CSGLTDRGGTGELFF. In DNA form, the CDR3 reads TGCAGCGGTCTAACCGACAGGGGAGGAACCGGGGAGCTGTTTTTT.

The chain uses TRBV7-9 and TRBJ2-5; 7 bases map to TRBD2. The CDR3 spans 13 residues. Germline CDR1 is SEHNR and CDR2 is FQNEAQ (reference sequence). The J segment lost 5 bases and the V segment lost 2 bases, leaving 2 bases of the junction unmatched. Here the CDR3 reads CASSLSAGETQYF. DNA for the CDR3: TGTGCCAGCAGCTTATCAGCGGGGGAGACCCAGTACTTC.